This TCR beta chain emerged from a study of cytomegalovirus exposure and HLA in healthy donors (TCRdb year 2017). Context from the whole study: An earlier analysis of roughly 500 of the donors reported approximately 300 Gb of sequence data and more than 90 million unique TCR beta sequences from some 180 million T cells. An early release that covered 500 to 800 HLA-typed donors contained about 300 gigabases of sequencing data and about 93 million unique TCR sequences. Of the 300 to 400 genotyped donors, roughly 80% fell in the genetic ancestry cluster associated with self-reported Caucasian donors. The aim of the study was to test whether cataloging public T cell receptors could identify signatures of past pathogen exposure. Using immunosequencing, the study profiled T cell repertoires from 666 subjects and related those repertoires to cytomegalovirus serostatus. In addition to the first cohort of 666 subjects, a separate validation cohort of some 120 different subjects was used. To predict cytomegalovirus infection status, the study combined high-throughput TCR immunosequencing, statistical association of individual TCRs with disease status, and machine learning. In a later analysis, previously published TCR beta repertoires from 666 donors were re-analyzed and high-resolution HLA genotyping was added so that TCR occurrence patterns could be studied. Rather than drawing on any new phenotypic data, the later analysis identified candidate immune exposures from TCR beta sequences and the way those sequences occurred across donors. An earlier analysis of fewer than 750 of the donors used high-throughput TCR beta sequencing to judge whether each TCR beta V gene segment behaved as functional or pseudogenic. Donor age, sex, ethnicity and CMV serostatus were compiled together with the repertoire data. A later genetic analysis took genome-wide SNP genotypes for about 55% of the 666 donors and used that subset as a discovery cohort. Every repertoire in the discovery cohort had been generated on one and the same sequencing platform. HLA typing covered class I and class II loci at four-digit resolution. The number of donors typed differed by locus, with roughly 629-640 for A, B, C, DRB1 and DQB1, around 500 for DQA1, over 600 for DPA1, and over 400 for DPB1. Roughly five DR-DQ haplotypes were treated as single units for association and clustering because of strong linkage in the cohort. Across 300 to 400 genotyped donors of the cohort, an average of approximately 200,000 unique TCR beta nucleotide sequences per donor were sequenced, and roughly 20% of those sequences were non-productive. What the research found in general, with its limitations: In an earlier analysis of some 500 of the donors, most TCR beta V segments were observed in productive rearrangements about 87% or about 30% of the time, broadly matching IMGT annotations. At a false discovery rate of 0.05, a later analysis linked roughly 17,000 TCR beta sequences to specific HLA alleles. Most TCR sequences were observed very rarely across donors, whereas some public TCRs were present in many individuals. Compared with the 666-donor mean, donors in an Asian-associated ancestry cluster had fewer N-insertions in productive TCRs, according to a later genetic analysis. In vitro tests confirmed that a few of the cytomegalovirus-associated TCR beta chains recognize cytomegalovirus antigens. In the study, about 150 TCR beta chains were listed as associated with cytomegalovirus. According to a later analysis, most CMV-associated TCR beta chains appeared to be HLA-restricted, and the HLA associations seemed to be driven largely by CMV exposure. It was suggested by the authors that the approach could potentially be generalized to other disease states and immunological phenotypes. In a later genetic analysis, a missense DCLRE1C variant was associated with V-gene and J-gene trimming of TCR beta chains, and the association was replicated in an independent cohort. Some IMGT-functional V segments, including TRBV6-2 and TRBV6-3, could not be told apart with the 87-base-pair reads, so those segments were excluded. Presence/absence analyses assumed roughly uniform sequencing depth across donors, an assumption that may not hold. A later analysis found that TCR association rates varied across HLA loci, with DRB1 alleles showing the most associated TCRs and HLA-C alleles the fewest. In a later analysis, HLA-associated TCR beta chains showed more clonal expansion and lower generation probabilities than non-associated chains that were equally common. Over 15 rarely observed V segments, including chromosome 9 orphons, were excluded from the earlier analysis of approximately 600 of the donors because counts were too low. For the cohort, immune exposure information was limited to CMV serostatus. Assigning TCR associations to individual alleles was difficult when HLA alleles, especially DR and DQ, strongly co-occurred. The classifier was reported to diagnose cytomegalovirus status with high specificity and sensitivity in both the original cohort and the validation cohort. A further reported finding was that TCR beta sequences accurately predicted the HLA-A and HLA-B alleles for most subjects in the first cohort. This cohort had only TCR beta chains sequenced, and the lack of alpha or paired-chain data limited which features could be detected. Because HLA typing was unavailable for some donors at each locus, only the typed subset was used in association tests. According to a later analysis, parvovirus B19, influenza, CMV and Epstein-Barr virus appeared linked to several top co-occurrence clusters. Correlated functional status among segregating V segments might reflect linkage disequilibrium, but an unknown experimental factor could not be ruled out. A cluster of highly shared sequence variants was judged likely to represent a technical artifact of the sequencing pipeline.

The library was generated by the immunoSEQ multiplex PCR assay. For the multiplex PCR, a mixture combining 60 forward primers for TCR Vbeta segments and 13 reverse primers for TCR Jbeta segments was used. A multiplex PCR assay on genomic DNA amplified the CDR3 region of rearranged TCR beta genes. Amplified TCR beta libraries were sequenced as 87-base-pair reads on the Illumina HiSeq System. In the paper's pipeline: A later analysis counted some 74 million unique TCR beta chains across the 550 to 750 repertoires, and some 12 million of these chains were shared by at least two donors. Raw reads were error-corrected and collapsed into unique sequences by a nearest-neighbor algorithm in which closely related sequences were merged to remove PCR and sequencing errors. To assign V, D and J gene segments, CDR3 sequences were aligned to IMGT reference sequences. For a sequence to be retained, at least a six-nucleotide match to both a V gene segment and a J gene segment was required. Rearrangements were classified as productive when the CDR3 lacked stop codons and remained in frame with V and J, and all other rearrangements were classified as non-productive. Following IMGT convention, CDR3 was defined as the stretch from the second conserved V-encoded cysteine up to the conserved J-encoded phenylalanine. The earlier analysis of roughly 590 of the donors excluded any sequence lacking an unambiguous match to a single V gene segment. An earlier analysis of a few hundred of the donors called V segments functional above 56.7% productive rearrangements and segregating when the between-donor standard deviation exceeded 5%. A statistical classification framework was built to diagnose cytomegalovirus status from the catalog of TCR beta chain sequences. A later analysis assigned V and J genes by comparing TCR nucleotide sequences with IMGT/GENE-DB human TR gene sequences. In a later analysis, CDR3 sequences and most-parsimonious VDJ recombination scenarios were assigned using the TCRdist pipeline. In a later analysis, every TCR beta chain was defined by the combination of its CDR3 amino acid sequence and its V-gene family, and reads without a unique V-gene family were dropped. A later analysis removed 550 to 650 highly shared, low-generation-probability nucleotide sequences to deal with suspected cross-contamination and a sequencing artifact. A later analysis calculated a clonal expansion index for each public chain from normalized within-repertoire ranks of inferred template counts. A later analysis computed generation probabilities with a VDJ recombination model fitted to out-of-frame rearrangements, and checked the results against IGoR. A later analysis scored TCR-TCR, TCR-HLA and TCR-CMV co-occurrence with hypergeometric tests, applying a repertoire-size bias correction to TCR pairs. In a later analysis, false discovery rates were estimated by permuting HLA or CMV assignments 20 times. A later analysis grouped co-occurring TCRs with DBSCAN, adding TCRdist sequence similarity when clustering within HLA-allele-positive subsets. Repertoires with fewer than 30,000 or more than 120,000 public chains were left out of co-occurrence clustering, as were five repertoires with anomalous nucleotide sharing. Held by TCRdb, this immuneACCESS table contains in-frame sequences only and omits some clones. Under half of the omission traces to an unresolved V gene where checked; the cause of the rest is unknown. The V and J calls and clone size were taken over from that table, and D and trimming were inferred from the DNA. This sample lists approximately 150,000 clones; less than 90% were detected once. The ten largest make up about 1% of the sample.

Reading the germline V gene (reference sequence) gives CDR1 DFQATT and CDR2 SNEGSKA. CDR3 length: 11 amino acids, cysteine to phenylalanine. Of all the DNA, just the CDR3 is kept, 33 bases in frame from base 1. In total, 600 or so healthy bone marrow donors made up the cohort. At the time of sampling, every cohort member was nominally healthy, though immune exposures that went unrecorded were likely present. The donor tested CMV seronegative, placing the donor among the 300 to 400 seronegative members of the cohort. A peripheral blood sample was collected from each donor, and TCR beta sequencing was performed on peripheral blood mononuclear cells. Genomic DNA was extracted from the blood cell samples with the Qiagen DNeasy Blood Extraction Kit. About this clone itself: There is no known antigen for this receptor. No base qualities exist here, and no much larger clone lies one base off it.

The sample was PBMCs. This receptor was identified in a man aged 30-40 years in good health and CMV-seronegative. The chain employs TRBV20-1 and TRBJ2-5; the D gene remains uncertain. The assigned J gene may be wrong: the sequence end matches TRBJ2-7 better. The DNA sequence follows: TGCAGTGCTGAACTATCCTACGAGCAGTACTTC. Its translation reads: CSAELSYEQYF.